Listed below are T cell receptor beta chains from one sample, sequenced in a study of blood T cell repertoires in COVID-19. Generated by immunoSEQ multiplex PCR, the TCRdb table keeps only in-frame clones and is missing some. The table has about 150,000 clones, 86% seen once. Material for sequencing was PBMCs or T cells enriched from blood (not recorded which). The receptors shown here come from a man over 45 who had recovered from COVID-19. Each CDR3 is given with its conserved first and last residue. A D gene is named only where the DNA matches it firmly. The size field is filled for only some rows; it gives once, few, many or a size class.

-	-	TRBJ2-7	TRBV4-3	CASSQDYGTPYEQYF	TGCGCCAGCAGCCAAGATTACGGGACACCATACGAGCAGTACTTC
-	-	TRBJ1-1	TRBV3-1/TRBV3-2	CASSPPGGSLASRAFF	TGTGCCAGCAGCCCCCCCGGGGGGTCCCTTGCTTCGCGAGCTTTCTTT
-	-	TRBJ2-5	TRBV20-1	CSAGLEIQYF	TGCAGTGCGGGGCTAGAAATCCAGTACTTC
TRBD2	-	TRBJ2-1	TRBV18	CASSPGGLAGVEDEQFF	TGTGCCAGCTCACCAGGGGGACTAGCGGGAGTAGAGGATGAGCAGTTCTTC
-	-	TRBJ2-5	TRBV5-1	CASSLAGGPRRETQYF	TGCGCCAGCAGCTTGGCCGGCGGCCCCAGACGCGAGACCCAGTACTTC
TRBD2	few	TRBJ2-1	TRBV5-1	CASSPGAGGNEQFF	TGCGCCAGCAGCCCCGGGGCGGGAGGGAATGAGCAGTTCTTC
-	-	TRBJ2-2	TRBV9	CASSPNRGTSGELFF	TGTGCCAGCAGCCCTAACCGGGGGACGTCCGGGGAGCTGTTTTTT
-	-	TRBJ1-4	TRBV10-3	CAISESIEKLFF	TGTGCCATCAGTGAGTCTATTGAAAAACTGTTTTTT
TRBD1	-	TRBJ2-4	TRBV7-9	CASSRDSLAKNIQYF	TGTGCCAGCAGCCGGGACAGCTTAGCCAAAAACATTCAGTACTTC
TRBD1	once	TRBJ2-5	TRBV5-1	CASSLGQAVQETQYF	TGCGCCAGCAGCCTGGGACAGGCGGTCCAAGAGACCCAGTACTTC
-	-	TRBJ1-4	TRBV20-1	CSAATEKLFF	TGCAGTGCTGCTACCGAAAAACTGTTTTTT
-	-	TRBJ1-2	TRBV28	CASSFSRHNYGYTF	TGTGCCAGCAGTTTTAGTCGCCATAACTATGGCTACACCTTC
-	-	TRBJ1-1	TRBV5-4	CASSLVAQGDTEAFF	TGTGCCAGCAGCTTGGTTGCGCAGGGTGACACTGAAGCTTTCTTT
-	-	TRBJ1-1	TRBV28	CASREYDRLNTEAFF	TGTGCCAGCAGAGAATACGACAGGTTGAACACTGAAGCTTTCTTT
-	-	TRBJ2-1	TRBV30	CAWSGARLHEQFF	TGTGCCTGGAGTGGAGCTAGACTACATGAGCAGTTCTTC
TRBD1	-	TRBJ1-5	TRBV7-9	CASQGASNQPQHF	TGTGCCAGCCAGGGGGCAAGCAATCAGCCCCAGCATTTT
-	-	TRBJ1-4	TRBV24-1	CATSDSRDEKLFF	TGTGCCACCAGTGATTCCAGGGATGAAAAACTGTTTTTT
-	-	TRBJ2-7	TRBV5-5	CASSSGQSSYEQYF	TGTGCCAGCAGCTCCGGACAGAGCTCCTACGAGCAGTACTTC
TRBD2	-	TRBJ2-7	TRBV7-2	CASSLSGRSEQYF	TGTGCCAGCAGCTTAAGCGGGAGGAGCGAGCAGTACTTC
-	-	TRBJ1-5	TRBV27	CASSLVQASNQPQHF	TGTGCCAGCAGTTTAGTCCAGGCTAGCAATCAGCCCCAGCATTTT
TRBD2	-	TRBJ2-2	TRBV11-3	CASSRRLAGVSSGELFF	TGTGCCAGCAGTCGAAGACTAGCGGGAGTCTCTTCCGGGGAGCTGTTTTTT
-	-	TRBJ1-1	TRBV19	CASSYDIWTEAFF	TGTGCCAGTAGTTACGACATATGGACTGAAGCTTTCTTT
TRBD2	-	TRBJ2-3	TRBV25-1	CASTRTSGSRNTQYF	TGTGCCAGCACTCGGACTAGCGGGAGTCGGAATACGCAGTATTTT
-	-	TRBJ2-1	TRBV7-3	CASSLQGVADSYNEQFF	TGTGCCAGCAGCTTGCAAGGAGTAGCGGATTCCTACAATGAGCAGTTCTTC
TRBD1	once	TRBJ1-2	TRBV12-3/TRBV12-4	CASSYGQGYGYTF	TGTGCCAGCAGTTATGGACAGGGCTATGGCTACACCTTC
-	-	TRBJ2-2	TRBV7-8	CASSLGRRENTGELFF	TGTGCCAGCAGCTTAGGAAGGCGGGAGAACACCGGGGAGCTGTTTTTT
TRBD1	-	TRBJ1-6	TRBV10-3	CAISDRARNSPLHF	TGTGCCATCAGCGACAGGGCACGGAATTCACCCCTCCACTTT
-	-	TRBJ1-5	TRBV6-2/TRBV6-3	CASSTNDRINQPQHF	TGTGCCAGCAGTACCAACGACAGAATTAATCAGCCCCAGCATTTT
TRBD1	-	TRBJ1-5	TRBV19	CASSRGQGVRQPQHF	TGTGCCAGTAGTAGGGGACAGGGGGTGCGGCAGCCCCAGCATTTT
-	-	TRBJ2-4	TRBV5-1	CASSSAGGKNIQYF	TGCGCCAGCAGCTCGGCGGGTGGCAAAAACATTCAGTACTTC
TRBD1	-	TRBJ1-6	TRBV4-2	CASSQSTGGHSPLHF	TGTGCCAGCAGCCAATCCACAGGGGGCCACTCACCCCTCCACTTT
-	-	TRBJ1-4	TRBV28	CASTKDKPEKLFF	TGTGCCAGCACCAAAGACAAACCTGAAAAACTGTTTTTT
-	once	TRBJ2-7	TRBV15	CATSRDRVSYEQYF	TGTGCCACCAGCAGAGACAGGGTTTCCTACGAGCAGTACTTC
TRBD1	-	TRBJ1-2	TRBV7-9	CASSLEGQLGYTF	TGTGCCAGCAGCTTAGAGGGACAGCTTGGCTACACCTTC
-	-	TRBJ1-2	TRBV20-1	CSASIQVRYGYTF	TGCAGTGCTAGTATACAGGTTCGCTATGGCTACACCTTC
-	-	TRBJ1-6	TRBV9	CASSPSRARESPLHF	TGTGCCAGCAGCCCCTCCCGGGCGCGGGAATCACCCCTCCACTTT
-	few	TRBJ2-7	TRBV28	CASRGGGKSSEYF	TGTGCCAGCCGAGGGGGCGGGAAAAGCTCTGAGTACTTC